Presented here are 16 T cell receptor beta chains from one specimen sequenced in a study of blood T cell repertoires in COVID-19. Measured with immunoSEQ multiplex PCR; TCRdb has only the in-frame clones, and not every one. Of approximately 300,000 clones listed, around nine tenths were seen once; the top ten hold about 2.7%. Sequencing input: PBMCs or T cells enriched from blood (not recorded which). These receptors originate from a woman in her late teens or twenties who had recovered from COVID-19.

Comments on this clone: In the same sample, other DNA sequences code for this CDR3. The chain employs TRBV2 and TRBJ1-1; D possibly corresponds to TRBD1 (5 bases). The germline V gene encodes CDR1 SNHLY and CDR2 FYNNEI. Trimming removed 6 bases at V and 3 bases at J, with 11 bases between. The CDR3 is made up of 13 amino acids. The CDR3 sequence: CASREDTYTEAFF. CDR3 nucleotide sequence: TGTGCCAGCAGAGAGGACACTTACACTGAAGCTTTCTTT. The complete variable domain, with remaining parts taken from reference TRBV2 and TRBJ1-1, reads EPEVTQTPSHQVTQMGQEVILRCVPISNHLYFYWYRQILGQKVEFLVSFYNNEISEKSEIFDDQFSVERPDGSNFTLKIRSTKLEDSAMYFCASREDTYTEAFFGQGTRLTVV.

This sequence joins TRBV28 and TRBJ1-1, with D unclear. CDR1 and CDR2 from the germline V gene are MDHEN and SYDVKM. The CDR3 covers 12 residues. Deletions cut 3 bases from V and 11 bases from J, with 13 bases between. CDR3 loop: CASSLAGQLAFF. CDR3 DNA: TGTGCCAGCAGTTTGGCGGGCCAGCTCGCTTTCTTT.

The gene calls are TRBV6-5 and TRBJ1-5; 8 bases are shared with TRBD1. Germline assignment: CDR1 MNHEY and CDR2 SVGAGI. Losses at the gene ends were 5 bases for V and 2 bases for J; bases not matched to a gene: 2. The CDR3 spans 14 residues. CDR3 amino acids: CASSQTGGNQPQHF. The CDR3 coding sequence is TGTGCCAGCAGTCAGACAGGGGGCAATCAGCCCCAGCATTTT.

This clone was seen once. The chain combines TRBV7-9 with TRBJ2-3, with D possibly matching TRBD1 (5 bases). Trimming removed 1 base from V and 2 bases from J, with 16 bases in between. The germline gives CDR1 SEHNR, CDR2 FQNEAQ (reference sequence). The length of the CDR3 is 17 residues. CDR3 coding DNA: TGTGCCAGCAGCTTAGGGACCCGGCAGGGTACCACAGATACGCAGTATTTT. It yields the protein CASSLGTRQGTTDTQYF.

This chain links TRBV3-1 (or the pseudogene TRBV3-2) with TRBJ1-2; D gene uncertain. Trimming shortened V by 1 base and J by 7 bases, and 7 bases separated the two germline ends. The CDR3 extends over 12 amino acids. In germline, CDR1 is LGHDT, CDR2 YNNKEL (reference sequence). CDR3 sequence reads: CASSQGEFGYTF. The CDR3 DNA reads TGTGCCAGCAGCCAAGGAGAATTTGGCTACACCTTC.

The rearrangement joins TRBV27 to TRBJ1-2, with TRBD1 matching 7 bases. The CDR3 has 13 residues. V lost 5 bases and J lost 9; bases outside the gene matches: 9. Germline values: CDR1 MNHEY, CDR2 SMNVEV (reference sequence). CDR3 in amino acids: CASSRGGRGSYTF. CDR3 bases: TGTGCCAGCAGTCGTGGGGGCAGGGGGAGCTACACCTTC.

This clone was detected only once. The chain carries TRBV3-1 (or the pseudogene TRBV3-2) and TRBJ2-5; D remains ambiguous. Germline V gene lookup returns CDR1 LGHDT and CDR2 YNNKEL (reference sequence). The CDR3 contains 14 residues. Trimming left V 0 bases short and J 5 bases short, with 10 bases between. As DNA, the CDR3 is TGTGCCAGCAGCCAAGAAGAGCCCAGGGAGACCCAGTACTTC. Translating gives CASSQEEPRETQYF.

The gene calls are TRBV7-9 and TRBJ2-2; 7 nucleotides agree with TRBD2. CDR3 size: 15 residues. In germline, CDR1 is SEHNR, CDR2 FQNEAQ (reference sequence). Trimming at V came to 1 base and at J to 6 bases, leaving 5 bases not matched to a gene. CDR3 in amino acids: CASSLEGGFAGELFF. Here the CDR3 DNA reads TGTGCCAGCAGCTTAGAGGGAGGGTTCGCCGGGGAGCTGTTTTTT.

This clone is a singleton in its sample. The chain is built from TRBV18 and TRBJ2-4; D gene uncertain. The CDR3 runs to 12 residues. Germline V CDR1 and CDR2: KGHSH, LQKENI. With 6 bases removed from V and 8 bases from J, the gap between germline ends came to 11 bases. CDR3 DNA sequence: TGTGCCAGCTCCCCGAGTGTGGACATTCAGTACTTC. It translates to CASSPSVDIQYF.

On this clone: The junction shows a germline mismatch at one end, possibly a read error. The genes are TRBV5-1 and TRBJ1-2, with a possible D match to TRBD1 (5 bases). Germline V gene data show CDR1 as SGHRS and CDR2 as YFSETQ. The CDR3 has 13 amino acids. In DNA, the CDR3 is TGCGCCAGCACCTTGGCAGGGAACTATGGCTACACCTTC. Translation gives CASTLAGNYGYTF.

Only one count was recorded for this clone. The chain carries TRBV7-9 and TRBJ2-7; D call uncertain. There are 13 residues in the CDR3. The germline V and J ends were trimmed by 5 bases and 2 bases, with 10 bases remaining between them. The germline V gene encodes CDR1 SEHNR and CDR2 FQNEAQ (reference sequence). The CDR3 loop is CASSTSRAYEQYF. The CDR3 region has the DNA TGTGCCAGCAGCACTTCTCGGGCCTACGAGCAGTACTTC. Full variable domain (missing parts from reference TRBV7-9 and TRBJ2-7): DTGVSQNPRHKITKRGQNVTFRCDPISEHNRLYWYRQTLGQGPEFLTYFQNEAQLEKSRLLSDRFSAERPKGSFSTLEIQRTEQGDSAMYLCASSTSRAYEQYFGPGTRLTVT.

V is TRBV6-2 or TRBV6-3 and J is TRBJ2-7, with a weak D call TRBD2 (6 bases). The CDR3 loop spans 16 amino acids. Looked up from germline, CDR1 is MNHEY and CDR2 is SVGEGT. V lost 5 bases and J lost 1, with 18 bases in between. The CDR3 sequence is CASSKVSGLYSYEQYF. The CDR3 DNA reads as TGTGCCAGCAGTAAAGTTAGCGGACTTTATTCCTACGAGCAGTACTTC.

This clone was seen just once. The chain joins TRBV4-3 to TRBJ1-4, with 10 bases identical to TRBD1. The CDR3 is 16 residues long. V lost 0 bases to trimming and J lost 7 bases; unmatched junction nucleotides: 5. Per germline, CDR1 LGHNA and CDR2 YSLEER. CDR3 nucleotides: TGCGCCAGCAGCCAAGATCGGACAGGGGGGGGTGAAAAACTGTTTTTT. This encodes CASSQDRTGGGEKLFF.

The CDR3 loop reads CSAKPPGHWKETQYF. CDR3 DNA sequence: TGCAGCGCCAAACCTCCGGGACATTGGAAAGAGACCCAGTACTTC. J is TRBJ2-5 and V is TRBV29-1; D might be TRBD1 (6 bases). Germline loops: CDR1 SQVTM, CDR2 ANQGSEA. Deletions cut 7 bases from V and 3 bases from J, with 21 bases between. CDR3 length equals 15 residues.

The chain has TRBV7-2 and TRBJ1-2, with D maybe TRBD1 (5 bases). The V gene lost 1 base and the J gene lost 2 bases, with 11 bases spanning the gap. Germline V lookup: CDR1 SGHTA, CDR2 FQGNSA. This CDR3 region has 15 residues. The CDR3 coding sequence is TGTGCCAGCAGCTTAGGGAGGGGAGGAAACTATGGCTACACCTTC. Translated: CASSLGRGGNYGYTF.

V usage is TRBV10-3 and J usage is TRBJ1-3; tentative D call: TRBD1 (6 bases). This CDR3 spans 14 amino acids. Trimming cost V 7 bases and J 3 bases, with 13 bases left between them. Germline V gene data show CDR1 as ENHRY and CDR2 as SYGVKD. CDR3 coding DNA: TGTGCCATCACAAGGGGGGGCGATGGAAACACCATATATTTT. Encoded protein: CAITRGGDGNTIYF.